Listed below are T cell receptor beta chains from one sample, sequenced in a study of T cells in narcolepsy. The table came from immunoSEQ multiplex PCR; TCRdb's copy has only in-frame clones and leaves some out. The table includes roughly 24,000 clones, approximately 82% detected once. The sample taken for sequencing was memory (CD45RA-) CD4+ T cells from blood. Receptors originate from a human donor in good health. CDR3s include the opening cysteine and the closing phenylalanine or tryptophan. The order of the fields is J gene, V gene, clone size, CDR3 length, CDR3 protein. A row's size may be missing; if present it is once, few, many or a size class.

TRBJ2-2 | TRBV14 | NA | 13 | CASRQMNTGELFF
TRBJ2-1 | TRBV6-6 | NA | 13 | CASSSRPAKEQFF
TRBJ2-1 | TRBV7-7 | NA | 17 | CASSLGRMIGGGDEQFF
TRBJ1-5 | TRBV11-2 | few | 15 | CASSLDGLSEQPQHF
TRBJ1-6 | TRBV11-3 | NA | 16 | CASSKDAGQINSPLHF
TRBJ1-2 | TRBV18 | NA | 14 | CASSPPTLNYGYTF
TRBJ2-5 | TRBV11-1 | NA | 13 | CASGPGAQETQYF
TRBJ1-1 | TRBV5-1 | NA | 14 | CASSSGQASTEAFF
TRBJ2-2 | TRBV7-3 | once | 14 | CASSSTGRAGELFF
TRBJ1-1 | TRBV5-1 | NA | 14 | CASSSGQNRGEAFF
TRBJ2-3 | TRBV9 | few | 16 | CASSVDSGGSTDTQYF
TRBJ1-2 | TRBV5-4 | NA | 14 | CASTRGSTNYGYTF
TRBJ1-1 | TRBV6-6 | NA | 14 | CASSRTGMRTEAFF
TRBJ2-7 | TRBV7-7 | NA | 14 | CASSLDPVPYEQYF
TRBJ1-1 | TRBV6-6 | NA | 13 | CASSDRGVTEAFF
TRBJ1-6 | TRBV7-9 | NA | 12 | CASSLDLTGCHF
TRBJ2-5 | TRBV5-4 | NA | 12 | CASSLEQETQYF
TRBJ1-5 | TRBV10-2 | NA | 13 | CASSEQPTQPQHF
TRBJ2-7 | TRBV10-1 | NA | 15 | CARNTSGGSFCEQYF
TRBJ2-3 | TRBV28 | once | 15 | CASSRATRSTDTQYF
TRBJ2-5 | TRBV12-5 | NA | 13 | CASGRTSMETQYF
TRBJ2-7 | TRBV2 | once | 14 | CASSVGTGGYEQYF
TRBJ1-2 | TRBV6-6 | NA | 14 | CASSSRQGYYGYTF
NA | TRBV29-1 | NA | 15 | CSVEGNNELSYEQYF
TRBJ2-7 | TRBV21-1 | NA | 12 | CASSKDGGEQYF
TRBJ1-2 | TRBV2 | NA | 15 | CASSEDESAPYGYTF
TRBJ2-2 | TRBV7-6 | NA | 14 | CASSLVGGAGELFF
TRBJ1-3 | TRBV19 | NA | 17 | CASSLRTGMSSGNTIYF
TRBJ1-1 | TRBV11-2 | NA | 13 | CASSYNRDTEAFF
TRBJ1-5 | TRBV6-1 | NA | 13 | CASSDRQYQPQHF
TRBJ2-5 | TRBV5-4 | NA | 14 | CASSESGGKETQYF
TRBJ1-2 | TRBV5-1 | NA | 13 | CASSSPGQVGYTF
TRBJ1-5 | TRBV7-2 | NA | 14 | CASTLGAGNQPQHF
TRBJ2-2 | TRBV18 | NA | 13 | CASSYRETGELFF
TRBJ1-3 | TRBV5-4 | NA | 17 | CASSYTPRMFSGNTIYF
TRBJ1-1 | TRBV4-1 | NA | 16 | CASSQDHGVMNTEAFF
TRBJ1-1 | TRBV5-4 | NA | 16 | CASSSDPGTMNTEAFF
TRBJ2-2 | TRBV4-1 | NA | 17 | CASSQALAGRSAGELFF
TRBJ1-2 | TRBV6-1 | NA | 15 | CASSPGGVYNYGYTF
TRBJ1-4 | TRBV5-1 | NA | 17 | CASSRGADQSTNEKLFF
TRBJ1-1 | TRBV18 | once | 15 | CASSELQGKGTEAFF
TRBJ1-2 | TRBV7-8 | NA | 15 | CASSLVKGPNYGYTF
TRBJ1-2 | TRBV6-5 | NA | 14 | CASSYGRGLYGYTF
TRBJ1-2 | TRBV10-2 | NA | 13 | CASRPGLQGGYTF
TRBJ2-3 | TRBV5-1 | NA | 15 | CASSTGQASTDTQYF
TRBJ1-2 | TRBV7-8 | NA | 14 | CASSLTGQAYGYTF
TRBJ2-7 | TRBV7-6 | NA | 14 | CASSLSDGTYEQYF
TRBJ1-6 | TRBV6-6 | NA | 14 | CASRGEGPASALHF
TRBJ2-7 | TRBV19 | NA | 13 | CASSRDRVLEQYF
TRBJ1-2 | TRBV4-3 | NA | 13 | CASSQRTGDGYTF
TRBJ2-5 | TRBV9 | NA | 17 | CASSVGLAGAGGETQYF
TRBJ2-1 | TRBV5-1 | NA | 14 | CASSPFTGTDEQFF
TRBJ1-5 | TRBV19 | NA | 15 | CATTLRDSANQPQHF
TRBJ1-1 | TRBV6-1 | NA | 13 | CASRLQVYTEAFF
TRBJ2-2 | TRBV19 | NA | 14 | CASRGSGVTGELFF
TRBJ1-4 | TRBV7-8 | NA | 14 | CASSLGGGYEKLFF
TRBJ2-4 | TRBV2 | NA | 14 | CASSVLAGGNIQYF